This entry lists 19 T cell receptor beta chains sequenced from one sample in a study of blood T cells in healthy people across ages. The second PCR ran about 7 to 12 cycles with a sample-barcoded 5' primer and J-beta primers. From the 5' RACE reads, TCRdb called clonotypes with MiXCR, one entry per CDR3 protein. The sample includes 1.5 million to 1.9 million distinct CDR3 sequences, approximately 43% of them seen just once. The material sequenced was blood. These receptors were taken from a woman aged 18 to 35 in good health.

This chain links TRBV27 with TRBJ2-6; the D is unclear. The CDR3 runs to 16 residues. The ends were cut back, 1 base at V and 0 bases at J, with 7 bases in the middle. Germline V lookup: CDR1 MNHEY, CDR2 SMNVEV (reference sequence). This chain's CDR3 is CASSLLRSSGANVLTF. The CDR3 nucleotides are TGTGCCAGCAGTTTATTGCGGAGCTCTGGGGCCAACGTCCTGACTTTC.

The genes are TRBV5-6 and TRBJ1-1; the D is unclear. The germline V gene has CDR1 SGHDT and CDR2 YYEEEE. The V end was cut by 6 bases, the J end by 1 base, with 13 bases between. This CDR3 region has 14 residues. The CDR3 DNA is TGTGCCAGCACCATGGGAAACAGGAACACTGAAGCTTTCTTT. It encodes CASTMGNRNTEAFF.

This clonotype appeared a few times. This may arise from a read error, as a much more abundant clone is one base away. V usage is TRBV7-8 and J usage is TRBJ2-5, with 9 positions matching TRBD2. Germline CDR1 reads SGHVS; CDR2 reads FQNEAQ. The CDR3 sequence is 17 residues long. The junction had 21 bases not matched to a gene; V was cut back by 5 bases and J by 11 bases. The CDR3 sequence: CASSMKVPGTSTNEQYF. In DNA form, the CDR3 reads TGTGCCAGCAGCATGAAAGTACCCGGGACTAGCACCAATGAGCAGTACTTC.

The rearrangement uses TRBV20-1 and TRBJ1-1, with D hard to call. V was clipped by 2 bases and J by 6 bases, with 13 bases between them. The CDR3 totals 13 residues. Germline V gene sequence: CDR1 DFQATT, CDR2 SNEGSKA (reference sequence). The CDR3 loop reads CSARTPVRPEAFF. Written as DNA, the CDR3 is TGCAGTGCTAGAACGCCCGTCAGGCCTGAAGCTTTCTTT.

This clonotype turned up a few times. The rearrangement uses TRBV7-2 and TRBJ2-1; D call uncertain. CDR3 size: 14 residues. Deletions cut 3 bases from V and 5 bases from J, with 11 bases between. Per the germline V gene, CDR1 is SGHTA and CDR2 is FQGNSA. The CDR3 sequence is CASSFPPSHNEQFF. CDR3 sequence (DNA): TGTGCCAGCAGCTTTCCCCCTTCCCACAATGAGCAGTTCTTC. The full variable domain, its missing parts supplied by reference TRBV7-2 and TRBJ2-1, is GAGVSQSPSNKVTEKGKDVELRCDPISGHTALYWYRQSLGQGLEFLIYFQGNSAPDKSGLPSDRFSAERTGGSVSTLTIQRTQQEDSAVYLCASSFPPSHNEQFFGPGTRLTVL.

This clonotype was observed at least ten times. CDR3: CASSYEGTRWNEQFF. The CDR3 DNA follows: TGTGCCAGCAGTTACGAGGGGACTAGATGGAATGAGCAGTTCTTC. The V gene is TRBV6-5, the J gene TRBJ2-1, with 8 nucleotides matching TRBD2. The CDR3 length is 15 residues. CDR1 is MNHEY, CDR2 SVGAGI, per germline. V lost 2 bases and J lost 7; bases outside the gene matches: 7.

V usage is TRBV20-1 and J usage is TRBJ2-5; D is perhaps TRBD2 (6 bases). TRBJ2-7 matches the DNA end more closely, so the J call is doubtful. The germline V gene has CDR1 DFQATT and CDR2 SNEGSKA (reference sequence). The length of the CDR3 is 15 residues. The CDR3 DNA is TGCAGTGCTAGAAGGTCTCGGGAGAGCGGGTACGAGCAGTACTTC. This translates into CSARRSRESGYEQYF.

This clonotype occurred many times. The chain joins TRBV7-2 to TRBJ2-7; D gene unclear. The CDR3 is 12 residues long. Germline V gene lookup returns CDR1 SGHTA and CDR2 FQGNSA. Between the trimmed V and J ends, which lost 0 bases and 4 bases, there was a span of 4 bases. CDR3 sequence (DNA): TGTGCCAGCAGCTTAGCTCTATACGAGCAGTACTTC. Translating it yields CASSLALYEQYF.

This clonotype came up a few times. The chain employs TRBV6-2 or TRBV6-3 and TRBJ1-2; D ambiguous. Germline CDR1 MNHEY, CDR2 SVGEGT. This CDR3 spans 15 amino acids. Trimming shortened V by 0 bases and J by 6 bases, and 14 bases separated the two germline ends. The CDR3 reads CASSYSPTLVDGYTF. The CDR3 DNA reads as TGTGCCAGCAGTTACTCTCCGACACTGGTTGATGGCTACACCTTC.

The chain carries TRBV7-9 and TRBJ1-2; TRBD1 might be the D (6 bases). Germline values: CDR1 SEHNR, CDR2 FQNEAQ (reference sequence). The V end lost 4 bases, the J end lost 7 bases, and 16 bases lay between the germline ends. The CDR3 totals 14 residues. The CDR3 DNA follows: TGTGCCAGCAGCTCCTCCGGGACACCGGTTGGCTACACCTTC. It is translated as CASSSSGTPVGYTF.

This rearrangement joins TRBV12-3 or TRBV12-4 to TRBJ1-3, with 9 bases identical to TRBD1. This CDR3 contains 16 residues. J gave up 4 bases and V 3 bases, and 7 bases lay outside the gene matches. CDR3 coding DNA: TGTGCCAGCAGTTTTCGGGACAGGGCATTCGGAAACACCATATATTTT. It specifies CASSFRDRAFGNTIYF.

In its sample, this clonotype was seen many times. This chain links TRBV12-3 or TRBV12-4 with TRBJ2-5, with D possibly TRBD2 on 5 matching bases. This CDR3 is built from 11 residues. V lost 2 bases to trimming and J lost 10 bases, with 8 bases between them. The CDR3 protein is CASSLTGDQYF. CDR3 sequence (DNA): TGTGCCAGCAGTTTAACCGGGGACCAGTACTTC.

There are a few counts of this clonotype. This chain's CDR3 is CSVRAQGDQPQHF. The DNA for the CDR3 is TGCAGCGTTAGGGCCCAGGGGGATCAGCCCCAGCATTTT. The V and J genes are TRBV29-1 and TRBJ1-5; 7 bases align to TRBD1. J lost 5 bases, V lost 5 bases, and 6 bases had no gene match. The CDR3 sequence is 13 residues long. Germline assignment: CDR1 SQVTM and CDR2 ANQGSEA. Combining the CDR3 with reference TRBV29-1 and TRBJ1-5 gives the whole variable domain SAVISQKPSRDICQRGTSLTIQCQVDSQVTMMFWYRQQPGQSLTLIATANQGSEATYESGFVIDKFPISRPNLTFSTLTVSNMSPEDSSIYLCSVRAQGDQPQHFGDGTRLSIL.

V gene TRBV12-3 or TRBV12-4 combines with J gene TRBJ2-1, with D perhaps TRBD2 (5 bases). The end of the DNA aligns better with TRBJ2-7, so the J call may be wrong. CDR3 length: 17 amino acids. The CDR3 DNA follows: TGTGCCAGCAGTCCACCCCTGCGGCTAGCTTTACACAATGAGCAGTACTTC. Protein sequence: CASSPPLRLALHNEQYF.

This chain connects TRBV4-1 to TRBJ1-4, with TRBD1 as a possible D gene (6 bases). V lost 4 bases and J lost 7, with 16 bases in between. The CDR3 loop spans 15 amino acids. Germline CDR1 and CDR2: MGHRA and YSYEKL. The DNA of the CDR3 is TGCGCCAGCAGCCGGCTGTCAGGGGACTCTGAAAAACTGTTTTTT. This gives the protein CASSRLSGDSEKLFF.

The V gene is TRBV3-1, the J gene TRBJ1-2; D might be TRBD1 (5 bases). The CDR3 totals 13 residues. V was pared by 1 base and J by 7 bases, with 10 bases between. Germline CDR1 reads LGHDT; CDR2 reads YNNKEL (reference sequence). CDR3 DNA sequence: TGTGCCAGCAGCCAAGCGGGGGTCTCTGGCTACACCTTC. Its protein product is CASSQAGVSGYTF.

This clonotype has more than one count but fewer than ten. J is TRBJ2-2 and V is TRBV28; TRBD2 matches 12 bases. CDR3 length: 16 amino acids. The germline V gene has CDR1 MDHEN and CDR2 SYDVKM. The V gene end was trimmed by 3 bases and the J gene end by 4 bases; junction bases not matched to a gene: 3. The DNA for the CDR3 is TGTGCCAGCAGTTTGACTAGCGGGAGCGTCACCGGGGAGCTGTTTTTT. It is translated as CASSLTSGSVTGELFF.

Only a few counts were recorded for this clonotype. The chain carries TRBV4-1 and TRBJ1-5; D is possibly TRBD1 (6 bases). Per germline, CDR1 MGHRA and CDR2 YSYEKL. Trimming stripped 5 bases from V and 4 bases from J, with 15 bases between. The CDR3 totals 15 residues. The CDR3 here is CASSTHRVENQPQHF. CDR3 nucleotide sequence: TGCGCCAGCAGCACCCACAGGGTTGAAAATCAGCCCCAGCATTTT.

The rearrangement uses TRBV2 and TRBJ2-1, with a weak D call TRBD2 (6 bases). CDR3 length: 13 amino acids. Germline V lookup: CDR1 SNHLY, CDR2 FYNNEI. V lost 11 bases to trimming and J lost 5 bases, with 16 bases between them. CDR3: CAGKLAANNEQFF. The DNA for the CDR3 is TGTGCCGGAAAACTAGCAGCGAACAATGAGCAGTTCTTC.